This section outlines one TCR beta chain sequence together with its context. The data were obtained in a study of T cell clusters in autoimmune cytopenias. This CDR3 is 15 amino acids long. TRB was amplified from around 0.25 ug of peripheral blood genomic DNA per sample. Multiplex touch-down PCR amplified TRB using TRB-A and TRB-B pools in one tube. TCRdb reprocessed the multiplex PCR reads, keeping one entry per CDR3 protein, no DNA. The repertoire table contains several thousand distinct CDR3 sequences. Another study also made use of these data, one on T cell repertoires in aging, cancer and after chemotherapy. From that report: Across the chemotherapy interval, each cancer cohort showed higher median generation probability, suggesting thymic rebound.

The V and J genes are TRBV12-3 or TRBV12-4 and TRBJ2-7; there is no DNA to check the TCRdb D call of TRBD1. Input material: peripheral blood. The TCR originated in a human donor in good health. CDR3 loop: CASANRGPLGYEQYF.